The entry below gives a single TCR beta chain sequence along with its context. Clones were read by immunoSEQ multiplex PCR, and TCRdb kept only the in-frame ones, dropping some. The table lists about 25,000 clones, 70% to 80% of them singletons. This sample was taken from a study of memory CD4+ T cells and cytomegalovirus serostatus. Single viable CD3+CD4+CD8-CD45RO+ cells were sorted as the memory CD4+ T cells. CD4+ T cells were isolated by positive magnetic selection. CDR1 is SGHVS and CDR2 is FQNEAQ in the germline V gene. The V and J ends lost 4 bases and 6 bases, in that order; junction bases with no gene match: 6. This CDR3 contains 14 residues.

The TCR sequence derives from an adult in good health and CMV-seronegative. Sample: memory CD4+ T cells from blood. The chain joins TRBV7-8 to TRBJ2-7; 10 nucleotides line up with TRBD1. The CDR3 region has the DNA TGTGCCAGCAGCTACCCCGGGACAGGGGCCGAGCAGTACTTC. Amino acids: CASSYPGTGAEQYF.